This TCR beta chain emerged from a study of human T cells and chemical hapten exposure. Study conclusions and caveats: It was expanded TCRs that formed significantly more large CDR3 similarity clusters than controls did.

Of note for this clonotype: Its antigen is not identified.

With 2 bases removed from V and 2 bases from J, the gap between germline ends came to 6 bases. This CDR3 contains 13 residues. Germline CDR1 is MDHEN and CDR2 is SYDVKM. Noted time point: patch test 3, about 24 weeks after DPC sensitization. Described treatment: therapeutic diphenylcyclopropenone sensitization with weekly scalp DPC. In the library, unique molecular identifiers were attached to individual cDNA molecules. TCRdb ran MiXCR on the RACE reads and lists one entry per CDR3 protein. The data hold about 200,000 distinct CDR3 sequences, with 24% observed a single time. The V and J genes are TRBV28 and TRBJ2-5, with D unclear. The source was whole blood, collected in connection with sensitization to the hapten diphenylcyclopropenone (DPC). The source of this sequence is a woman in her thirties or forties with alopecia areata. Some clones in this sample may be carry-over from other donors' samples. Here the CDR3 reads CASSLGRQETQYF. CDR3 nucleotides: TGTGCCAGCAGTTTAGGCAGGCAAGAGACCCAGTACTTC.